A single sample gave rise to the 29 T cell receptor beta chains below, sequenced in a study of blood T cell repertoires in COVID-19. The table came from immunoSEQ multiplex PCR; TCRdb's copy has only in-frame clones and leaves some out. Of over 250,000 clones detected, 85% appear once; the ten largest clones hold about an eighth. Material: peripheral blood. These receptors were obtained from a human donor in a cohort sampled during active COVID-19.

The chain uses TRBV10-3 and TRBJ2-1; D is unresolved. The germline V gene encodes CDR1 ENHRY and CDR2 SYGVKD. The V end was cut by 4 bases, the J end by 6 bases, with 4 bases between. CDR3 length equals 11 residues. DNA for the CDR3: TGTGCCATCAGTGTCGGCAATGAGCAGTTCTTC. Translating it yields CAISVGNEQFF.

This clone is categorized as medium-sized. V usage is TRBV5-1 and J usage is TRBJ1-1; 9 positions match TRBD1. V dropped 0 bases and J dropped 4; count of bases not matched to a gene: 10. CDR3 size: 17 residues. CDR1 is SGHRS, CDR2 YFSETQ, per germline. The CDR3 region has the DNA TGCGCCAGCAGCTTGGAGGGGGGACAGGGCGGTTCCACTGAAGCTTTCTTT. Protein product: CASSLEGGQGGSTEAFF.

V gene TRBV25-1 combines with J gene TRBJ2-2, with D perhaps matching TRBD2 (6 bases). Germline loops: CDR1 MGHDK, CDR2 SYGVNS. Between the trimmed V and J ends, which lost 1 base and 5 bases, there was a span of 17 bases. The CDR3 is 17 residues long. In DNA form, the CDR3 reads TGTGCCAGCAGTGAATCGTTTGCTGGGGGGTTAACCGGGGAGCTGTTTTTT. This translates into CASSESFAGGLTGELFF.

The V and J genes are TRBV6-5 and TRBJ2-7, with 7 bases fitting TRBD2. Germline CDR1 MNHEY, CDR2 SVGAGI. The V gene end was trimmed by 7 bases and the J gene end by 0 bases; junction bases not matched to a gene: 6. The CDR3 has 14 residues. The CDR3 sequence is CASMDGGYSYEQYF. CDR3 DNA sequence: TGTGCCAGCATGGACGGGGGGTACTCCTACGAGCAGTACTTC.

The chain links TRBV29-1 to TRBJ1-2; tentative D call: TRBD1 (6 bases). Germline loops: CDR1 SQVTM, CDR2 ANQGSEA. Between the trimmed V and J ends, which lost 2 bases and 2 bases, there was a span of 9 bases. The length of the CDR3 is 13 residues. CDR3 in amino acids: CSVEKGQNYGYTF. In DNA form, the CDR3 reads TGCAGCGTTGAAAAAGGACAGAACTATGGCTACACCTTC.

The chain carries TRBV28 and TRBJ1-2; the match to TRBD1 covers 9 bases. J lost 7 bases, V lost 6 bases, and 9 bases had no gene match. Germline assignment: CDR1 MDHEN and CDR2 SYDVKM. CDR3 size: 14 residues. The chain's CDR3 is CASRSGQGKGGYTF. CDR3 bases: TGTGCCAGCAGGTCGGGACAGGGAAAAGGTGGCTACACCTTC.

The CDR3 protein is CASSTGRATQYF. CDR3 coding DNA: TGTGCCAGCAGCACAGGGAGGGCGACCCAGTACTTC. The chain employs TRBV5-8 and TRBJ2-5, with a tentative D call TRBD2 (7 bases). V was cut by 4 bases and J by 7 bases, with 11 bases left in between. Germline V lookup: CDR1 SGHTS, CDR2 YDEGEE. The CDR3 sequence is 12 residues long.

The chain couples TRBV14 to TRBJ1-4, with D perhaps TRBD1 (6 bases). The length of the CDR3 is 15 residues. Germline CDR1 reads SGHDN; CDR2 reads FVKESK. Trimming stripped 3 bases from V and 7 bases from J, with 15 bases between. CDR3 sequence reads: CASSQATGSGEKLFF. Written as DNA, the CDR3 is TGTGCCAGCAGCCAGGCTACAGGGTCGGGTGAAAAACTGTTTTTT.

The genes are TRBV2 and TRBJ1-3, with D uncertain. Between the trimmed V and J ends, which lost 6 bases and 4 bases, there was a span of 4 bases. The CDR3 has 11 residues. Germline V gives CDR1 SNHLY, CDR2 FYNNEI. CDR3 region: CASRLGNTIYF. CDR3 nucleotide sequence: TGTGCCAGCAGACTAGGAAACACCATATATTTT. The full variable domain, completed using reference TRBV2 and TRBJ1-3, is EPEVTQTPSHQVTQMGQEVILRCVPISNHLYFYWYRQILGQKVEFLVSFYNNEISEKSEIFDDQFSVERPDGSNFTLKIRSTKLEDSAMYFCASRLGNTIYFGEGSWLTVV.

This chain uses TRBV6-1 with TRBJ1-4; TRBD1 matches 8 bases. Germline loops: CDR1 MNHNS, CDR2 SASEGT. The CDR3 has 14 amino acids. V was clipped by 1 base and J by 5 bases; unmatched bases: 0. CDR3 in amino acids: CASSEGQGNEKLFF. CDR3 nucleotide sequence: TGTGCCAGCAGTGAAGGACAGGGGAATGAAAAACTGTTTTTT.

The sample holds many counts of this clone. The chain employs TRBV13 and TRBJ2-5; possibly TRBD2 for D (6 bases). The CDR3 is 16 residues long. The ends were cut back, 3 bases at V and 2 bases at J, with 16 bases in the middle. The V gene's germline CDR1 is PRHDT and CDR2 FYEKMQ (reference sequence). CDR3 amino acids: CASSFPAGPSQETQYF. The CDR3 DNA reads TGTGCCAGCAGCTTTCCCGCGGGACCTTCTCAAGAGACCCAGTACTTC.

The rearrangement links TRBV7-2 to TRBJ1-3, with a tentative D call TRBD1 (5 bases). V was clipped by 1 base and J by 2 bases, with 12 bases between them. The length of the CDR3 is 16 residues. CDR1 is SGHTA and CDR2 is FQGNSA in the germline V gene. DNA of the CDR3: TGTGCCAGCAGCTTAGAGGCAGGGCTCGCTGGAAACACCATATATTTT. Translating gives CASSLEAGLAGNTIYF.

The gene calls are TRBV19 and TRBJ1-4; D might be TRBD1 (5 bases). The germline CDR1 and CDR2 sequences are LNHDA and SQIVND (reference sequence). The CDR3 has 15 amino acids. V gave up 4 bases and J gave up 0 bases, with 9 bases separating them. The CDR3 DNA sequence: TGTGCCAGTAGTAGGACACTTGCAACTAATGAAAAACTGTTTTTT. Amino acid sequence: CASSRTLATNEKLFF.

The CDR3 loop reads CASSQESGVGEQFF. The CDR3 DNA is TGTGCCAGCAGCCAAGAGTCAGGGGTTGGTGAGCAGTTCTTC. The rearrangement uses TRBV3-1 (or the pseudogene TRBV3-2) and TRBJ2-1; tentatively, D is TRBD1 (6 bases). The CDR3 loop spans 14 amino acids. From germline, CDR1 is LGHDT and CDR2 YNNKEL (reference sequence). With 0 bases removed from V and 9 bases from J, the gap between germline ends came to 12 bases.

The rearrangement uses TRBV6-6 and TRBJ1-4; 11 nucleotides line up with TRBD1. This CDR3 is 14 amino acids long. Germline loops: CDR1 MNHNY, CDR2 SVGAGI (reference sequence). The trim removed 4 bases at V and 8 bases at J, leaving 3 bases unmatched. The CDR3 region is CASSWGTGGEKLFF. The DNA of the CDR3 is TGTGCCAGCAGTTGGGGGACAGGGGGGGAAAAACTGTTTTTT.

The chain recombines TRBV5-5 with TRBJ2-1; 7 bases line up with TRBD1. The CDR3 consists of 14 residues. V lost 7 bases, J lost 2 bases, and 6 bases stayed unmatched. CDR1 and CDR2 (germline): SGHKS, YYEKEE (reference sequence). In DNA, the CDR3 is TGTGCCAGCGGACGGACAGGAGCCTACAATGAGCAGTTCTTC. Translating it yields CASGRTGAYNEQFF.

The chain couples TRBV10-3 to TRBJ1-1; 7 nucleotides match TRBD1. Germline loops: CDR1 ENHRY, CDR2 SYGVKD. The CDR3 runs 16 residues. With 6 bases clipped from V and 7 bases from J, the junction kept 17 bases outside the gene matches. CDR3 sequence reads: CAIRTSLAQGTNEAFF. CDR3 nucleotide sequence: TGTGCCATCAGGACCTCTCTGGCACAGGGGACGAATGAAGCTTTCTTT.

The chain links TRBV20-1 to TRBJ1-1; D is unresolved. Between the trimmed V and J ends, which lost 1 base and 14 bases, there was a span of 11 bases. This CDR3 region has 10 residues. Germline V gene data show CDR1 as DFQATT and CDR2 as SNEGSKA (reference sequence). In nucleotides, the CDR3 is TGCAGTGCTAGAGGCGGTGTGTGGTTCTTT. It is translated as CSARGGVWFF.

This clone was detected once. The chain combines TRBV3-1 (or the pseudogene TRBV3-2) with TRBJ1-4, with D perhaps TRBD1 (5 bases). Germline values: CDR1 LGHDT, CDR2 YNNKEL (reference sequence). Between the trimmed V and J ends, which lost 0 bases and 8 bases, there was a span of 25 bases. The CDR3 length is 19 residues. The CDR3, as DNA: TGTGCCAGCAGCCAAGATTTCGGGTTAGGGGAAAACATGATGGAAAAACTGTTTTTT. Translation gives CASSQDFGLGENMMEKLFF.

DNA for the CDR3: TGTGCCAGCGCGGGACTCCAGAATTACAATGAGCAGTTCTTC. It specifies CASAGLQNYNEQFF. The genes are TRBV25-1 and TRBJ2-1, with D tentatively TRBD2 (6 bases). The CDR3 spans 14 residues. Germline V gene data show CDR1 as MGHDK and CDR2 as SYGVNS. V dropped 8 bases and J dropped 4 bases, with 15 bases sitting between them.

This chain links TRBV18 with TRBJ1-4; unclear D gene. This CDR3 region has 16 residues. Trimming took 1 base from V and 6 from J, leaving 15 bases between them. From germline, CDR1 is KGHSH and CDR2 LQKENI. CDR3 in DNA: TGTGCCAGCTCACCACTACCGGGAGCAATTGATGAAAAACTGTTTTTT. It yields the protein CASSPLPGAIDEKLFF.

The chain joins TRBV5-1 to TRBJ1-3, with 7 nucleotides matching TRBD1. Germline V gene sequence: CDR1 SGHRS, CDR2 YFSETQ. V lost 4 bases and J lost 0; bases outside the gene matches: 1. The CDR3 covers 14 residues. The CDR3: CASSRTGSGNTIYF. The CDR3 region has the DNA TGCGCCAGCAGCCGGACAGGCTCTGGAAACACCATATATTTT.

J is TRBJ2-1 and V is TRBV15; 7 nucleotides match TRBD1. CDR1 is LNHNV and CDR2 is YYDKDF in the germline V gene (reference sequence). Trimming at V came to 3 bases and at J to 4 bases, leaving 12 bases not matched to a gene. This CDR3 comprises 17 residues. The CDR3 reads CATSSPRQGHTYNEQFF. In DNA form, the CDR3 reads TGTGCCACCAGCAGCCCGCGACAGGGACATACATACAATGAGCAGTTCTTC.

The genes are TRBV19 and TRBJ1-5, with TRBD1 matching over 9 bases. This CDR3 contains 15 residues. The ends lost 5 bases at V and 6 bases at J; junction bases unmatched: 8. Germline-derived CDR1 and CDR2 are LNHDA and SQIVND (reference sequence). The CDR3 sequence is CASSLGQGIGQPQHF. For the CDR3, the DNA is TGTGCCAGTAGTTTGGGACAGGGAATAGGTCAGCCCCAGCATTTT.

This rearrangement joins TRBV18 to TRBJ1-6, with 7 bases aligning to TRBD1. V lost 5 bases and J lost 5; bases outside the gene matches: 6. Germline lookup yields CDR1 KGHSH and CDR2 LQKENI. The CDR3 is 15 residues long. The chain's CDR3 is CASSDGTANNSPLHF. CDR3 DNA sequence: TGTGCCAGCTCAGACGGGACAGCCAATAATTCACCCCTCCACTTT.

The DNA for the CDR3 is TGTGCCAGCAGTGACCGACAGGGTCCCGGGGAGCTGTTTTTT. Translating gives CASSDRQGPGELFF. The V and J genes are TRBV2 and TRBJ2-2; 7 bases are a match to TRBD1. This CDR3 comprises 14 residues. Germline CDR1 SNHLY, CDR2 FYNNEI. With 3 bases clipped from V and 6 bases from J, the junction kept 4 bases outside the gene matches. The full variable domain, rest sourced from reference TRBV2 and TRBJ2-2, is EPEVTQTPSHQVTQMGQEVILRCVPISNHLYFYWYRQILGQKVEFLVSFYNNEISEKSEIFDDQFSVERPDGSNFTLKIRSTKLEDSAMYFCASSDRQGPGELFFGEGSRLTVL.

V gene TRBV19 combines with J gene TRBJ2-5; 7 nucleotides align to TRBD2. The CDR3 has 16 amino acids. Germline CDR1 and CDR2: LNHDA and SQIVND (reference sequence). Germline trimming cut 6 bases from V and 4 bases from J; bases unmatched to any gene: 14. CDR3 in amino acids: CASSPGGSRSIETQYF. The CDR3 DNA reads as TGTGCCAGTAGCCCCGGGGGGAGCCGTTCAATAGAGACCCAGTACTTC.

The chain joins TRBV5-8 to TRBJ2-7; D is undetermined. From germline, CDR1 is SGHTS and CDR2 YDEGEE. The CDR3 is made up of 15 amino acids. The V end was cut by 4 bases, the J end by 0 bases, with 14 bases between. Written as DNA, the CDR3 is TGTGCCAGCAGCCGTGCAGGTGGAAGCTCCTACGAGCAGTACTTC. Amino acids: CASSRAGGSSYEQYF.

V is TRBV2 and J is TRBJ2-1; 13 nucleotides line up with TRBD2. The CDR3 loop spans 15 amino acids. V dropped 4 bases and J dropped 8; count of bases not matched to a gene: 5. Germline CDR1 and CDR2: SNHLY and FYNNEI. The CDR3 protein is CASSVNGLAGDEQFF. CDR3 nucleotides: TGTGCCAGCAGTGTGAATGGACTAGCGGGAGATGAGCAGTTCTTC.